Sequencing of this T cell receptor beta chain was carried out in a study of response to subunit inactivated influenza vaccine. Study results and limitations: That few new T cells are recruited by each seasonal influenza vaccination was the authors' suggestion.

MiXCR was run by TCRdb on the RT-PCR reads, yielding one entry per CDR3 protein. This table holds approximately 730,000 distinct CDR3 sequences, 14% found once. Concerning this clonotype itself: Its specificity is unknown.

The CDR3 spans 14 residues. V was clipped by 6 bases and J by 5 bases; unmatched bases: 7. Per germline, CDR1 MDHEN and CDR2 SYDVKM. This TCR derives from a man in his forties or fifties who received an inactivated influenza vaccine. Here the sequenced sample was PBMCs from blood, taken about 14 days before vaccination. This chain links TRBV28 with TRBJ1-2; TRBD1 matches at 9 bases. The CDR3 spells CASRSGDRAYGYTF. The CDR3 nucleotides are TGTGCCAGCAGAAGCGGGGACAGGGCTTATGGCTACACCTTC.